This T cell receptor beta chain is drawn from a study of OX40 agonist ivuxolimab in advanced cancers. Study background: Each dose-escalation patient presented with hepatocellular carcinoma, melanoma, renal cell or head and neck cancer. Study observations and caveats: In CD8+ T cells, expanded clones were on average more numerous than in CD4+. Dosing at 0.1 to 3.0 mg/kg was accompanied by clonal expansion of CD4+ and CD8+ blood T cells by week 6. The authors did not determine the antigen specificity of the expanded peripheral T cells.

Assay: immunoSEQ multiplex PCR; the TCRdb copy retains only in-frame clones and omits some. The data hold 20,000 to 25,000 clones, with over 80% observed a single time. CDR1 is SEHNR, CDR2 FQNEAQ, per germline (reference sequence). V lost 5 bases and J lost 3; bases outside the gene matches: 8. The CDR3 has 17 amino acids. A word on this clone: Its antigen is still unknown.

The chain employs TRBV7-9 and TRBJ2-1; 12 bases match TRBD2. The sample was CD4+ or CD8+ T cells sorted from blood, taken in a trial of the OX40 agonist ivuxolimab. This TCR derives from an adult with an advanced solid tumor such as melanoma, head and neck, liver or kidney cancer. The CDR3 here is CASSPRLAGDFYNEQFF. CDR3 coding DNA: TGTGCCAGCAGCCCTCGACTAGCGGGGGACTTCTACAATGAGCAGTTCTTC.